Listed here is a single T cell receptor beta chain. These data are taken from a study of preoperative IRX-2 immunotherapy in early breast cancer. Treatment given: preoperative locoregional IRX-2 cytokine immunotherapy. Samples came from a phase Ib trial of preoperative locoregional IRX-2 cytokine immunotherapy. Germline-derived CDR1 and CDR2 are MNHGY and SAAAGT. The CDR3 totals 16 residues. Trimming shortened V by 2 bases and J by 2 bases, and 12 bases separated the two germline ends. Only in-frame clones appear in the TCRdb table, and some are missing; sequencing was by immunoSEQ multiplex PCR. The table records 2,900 or so clones, roughly 76% of them present only once.

The clonotype was recovered from a human donor with breast cancer. Specimen: tumor tissue, collected after IRX-2 immunotherapy. The rearrangement joins TRBV6-8 to TRBJ2-2; D is unclear. CDR3 loop: CASSYGVAVNTGELFF. As DNA, the CDR3 is TGTGCCAGCAGTTACGGGGTGGCGGTTAACACCGGGGAGCTGTTTTTT.